This T cell receptor (beta chain) was recorded in a study of blood T cells in healthy people across ages. Germline CDR1 and CDR2: SGHDT and YYEEEE. Trimming removed 5 bases at V and 7 bases at J, with 10 bases between. This CDR3 has 13 amino acids. This clonotype was counted only a few times. PCR was performed a second time for 7 to 11 cycles using a sample-barcoded 5' primer and a J-beta primer mix. TCRdb re-derived calls from the 5' RACE reads in MiXCR, one entry per CDR3 protein. Here the sample spans 650,000 to 700,000 distinct CDR3 sequences, approximately 30% being singletons. Sequencing was performed on blood. This clonotype was obtained from a woman aged 80 or over in good health. The gene calls are TRBV5-6 and TRBJ1-6; tentative D call: TRBD1 (5 bases). CDR3 sequence: CASRGQQNSPLHF. DNA for the CDR3: TGTGCCAGCAGGGGGCAGCAGAATTCACCCCTCCACTTT. The variable domain in full, with the rest retrieved from reference TRBV5-6 and TRBJ1-6, is DAGVTQSPTHLIKTRGQQVTLRCSPKSGHDTVSWYQQALGQGPQFIFQYYEEEERQRGNFPDRFSGHQFPNYSSELNVNALLLGDSALYLCASRGQQNSPLHFGNGTRLTVT.